Shown below are 21 T cell receptor beta chains from a single sample sequenced in a study of CD8 T cell repertoires and HIV-1 epitope variants (dated by TCRdb to 2020 to 2022). Library preparation employed the immunoSEQ multiplex PCR assay. In its TCRdb copy, this immuneACCESS table keeps in-frame sequences only and misses some clones. Where compared with another copy, unresolved V genes explain less than half of these, and the others have no known cause. This sample lists 80,000 to 95,000 clones; almost 75% were detected once. Clones ranked in the top ten supply 20% to 30% of the sample. Sequencing used uncultured baseline CD8+ T cells from peripheral blood mononuclear cells (PBMCs). Receptor source: a male donor with HIV.

This clone was picked up one time. This chain joins TRBV7-2 and TRBJ2-5; D is undetermined. Trimming cost V 2 bases and J 5 bases, with 9 bases left between them. CDR3 length: 13 amino acids. Germline V gene lookup returns CDR1 SGHTA and CDR2 FQGNSA. The DNA of the CDR3 is TGTGCCAGCAGCTTATGGGTTGGCGAGACCCAGTACTTC. Its translation is CASSLWVGETQYF.

The genes are TRBV5-1 and TRBJ1-3, with TRBD1 as a possible D gene (5 bases). V was trimmed by 4 bases and J by 3 bases, leaving 17 bases between them. Germline assignment: CDR1 SGHRS and CDR2 YFSETQ. The CDR3 is 16 amino acids. CDR3 DNA sequence: TGCGCCAGCAGCCTACGGCAGGGCGTGCATGGAAACACCATATATTTT. This gives the protein CASSLRQGVHGNTIYF.

This clone showed up many times. The chain joins TRBV9 to TRBJ2-1; tentative D call: TRBD2 (5 bases). Trimming pared 0 bases from V and 8 bases from J, leaving 21 bases between. Looked up from germline, CDR1 is SGDLS and CDR2 is YYNGEE. The CDR3 totals 17 residues. DNA of the CDR3: TGTGCCAGCAGCGTAGGGGGAGCCGCGGGCCCTGGAGATGAGCAGTTCTTC. Its translation: CASSVGGAAGPGDEQFF.

The chain links TRBV5-1 to TRBJ2-7; 7 bases align to TRBD2. The CDR3 extends over 12 amino acids. Germline V gene sequence: CDR1 SGHRS, CDR2 YFSETQ. V lost 4 bases to trimming and J lost 3 bases; unmatched junction nucleotides: 1. CDR3 residues: CASSPGGYEQYF. In DNA form, the CDR3 reads TGCGCCAGCAGCCCGGGAGGCTACGAGCAGTACTTC.

This clone was seen ten or more times. This rearrangement joins TRBV5-8 to TRBJ2-7; weak D call: TRBD2 (6 bases). Per germline, CDR1 SGHTS and CDR2 YDEGEE. The germline V and J ends were trimmed by 0 bases and 2 bases, with 12 bases remaining between them. This CDR3 comprises 15 residues. Written as DNA, the CDR3 is TGTGCCAGCAGCTTGGGCGGAGGGATGACCTACGAGCAGTACTTC. This codes for CASSLGGGMTYEQYF.

By share, this clone counts as medium-sized. The chain employs TRBV7-2 and TRBJ2-7; 9 bases are shared with TRBD1. The germline V gene encodes CDR1 SGHTA and CDR2 FQGNSA. Germline trimming cut 5 bases from V and 7 bases from J; bases unmatched to any gene: 9. The CDR3 is 14 amino acids. Here the CDR3 reads CASSHIAGTGEQYF. The CDR3 DNA sequence: TGTGCCAGCAGCCATATAGCAGGGACAGGGGAGCAGTACTTC.

The rearrangement uses TRBV30 and TRBJ2-7; tentative D call: TRBD2 (5 bases). This CDR3 is 13 amino acids long. CDR1 is GTSNPN and CDR2 is SVGIG in the germline V gene (reference sequence). Trimming shortened V by 1 base and J by 6 bases, and 13 bases separated the two germline ends. CDR3 coding DNA: TGTGCCTGGAGTGCCCAACCGGCGGGCGAGCAGTACTTC. It codes for CAWSAQPAGEQYF.

The chain employs TRBV2 and TRBJ2-3, with TRBD1 identical over 11 bases. With V trimmed by 4 bases and J by 4 bases, 4 bases remained unmatched. CDR3 length: 15 amino acids. Per the germline V gene, CDR1 is SNHLY and CDR2 is FYNNEI. CDR3: CASSVGDRGADTQYF. Here the CDR3 DNA reads TGTGCCAGCAGTGTAGGGGACAGGGGGGCAGATACGCAGTATTTT.

The chain couples TRBV7-7 to TRBJ2-1; 12 bases agree with TRBD2. Per germline, CDR1 SSHAT and CDR2 FNYEAQ (reference sequence). V was clipped by 11 bases and J by 4 bases; unmatched bases: 15. The CDR3 length is 17 residues. CDR3 nucleotides: TGTGCCCCCCGGGGAGGAAGGACTAGCGGGACTTACAATGAGCAGTTCTTC. Translated, it gives CAPRGGRTSGTYNEQFF.

The chain links TRBV7-9 to TRBJ1-2; a possible D gene is TRBD1 (6 bases). CDR1 and CDR2 (germline): SEHNR, FQNEAQ (reference sequence). This CDR3 is built from 17 residues. The V end was cut by 0 bases, the J end by 7 bases, with 21 bases between. CDR3 nucleotides: TGTGCCAGCAGCTTAGCTTCTTCGGGGACAAGCCGGAGTGGCTACACCTTC. Translating it yields CASSLASSGTSRSGYTF.

The chain is built from TRBV13 and TRBJ2-3; the match to TRBD2 covers 7 bases. CDR3 size: 17 residues. Per germline, CDR1 PRHDT and CDR2 FYEKMQ (reference sequence). With 5 bases clipped from V and 2 bases from J, the junction kept 13 bases outside the gene matches. The CDR3 DNA reads TGTGCCAGCAGCCGAGCCCATCTAGCGGTAAACACAGATACGCAGTATTTT. Translation: CASSRAHLAVNTDTQYF.

The genes are TRBV28 and TRBJ1-4, with a possible D match to TRBD1 (5 bases). Germline-derived CDR1 and CDR2 are MDHEN and SYDVKM. Trimming left V 10 bases short and J 12 bases short, with 12 bases between. The CDR3 runs 10 residues. CDR3 residues: CAILGQELFF. In nucleotides, the CDR3 is TGTGCCATACTGGGGCAGGAACTGTTTTTT.

The rearrangement uses TRBV5-5 and TRBJ1-2, with 8 bases matching TRBD1. The germline V gene has CDR1 SGHKS and CDR2 YYEKEE (reference sequence). The CDR3 covers 12 residues. The junction had 7 bases not matched to a gene; V was cut back by 7 bases and J by 8 bases. CDR3 sequence reads: CASGSQGGGYTF. Written as DNA, the CDR3 is TGTGCCAGCGGTTCACAGGGGGGCGGCTACACCTTC.

This clone turned up a few times. The V call is TRBV10-1, the J call TRBJ2-3; D assignment may be TRBD1 or TRBD2 (5 bases each). CDR1 and CDR2 from the germline V gene are WNHNN and SYGVQD (reference sequence). Trimming removed 5 bases at V and 3 bases at J, with 24 bases between. The CDR3 totals 18 residues. The CDR3 DNA follows: TGCGCCAGCAGTACCTATCCTACCCGGGACGGAAAGACAGATACGCAGTATTTT. This codes for CASSTYPTRDGKTDTQYF.

The chain recombines TRBV6-6 with TRBJ2-5; 8 positions agree with TRBD2. CDR3 length: 15 residues. CDR1 and CDR2 from the germline V gene are MNHNY and SVGAGI (reference sequence). V shed 5 bases, J shed 2 bases, and the junction held 7 bases outside the gene matches. The CDR3 bases are TGTGCCAGCAGTAACCCTCCGGGGGGGCAAGAGACCCAGTACTTC. Its protein product is CASSNPPGGQETQYF.

The chain is built from TRBV7-2 and TRBJ2-7, with TRBD1 identical over 9 bases. Losses at the gene ends were 5 bases for V and 3 bases for J; bases not matched to a gene: 8. There are 15 residues in the CDR3. Germline CDR1 SGHTA, CDR2 FQGNSA. The CDR3 nucleotides read TGTGCCAGCAGCCCTGAGGGGGACAGGGTCTACGAGCAGTACTTC. Amino acid sequence: CASSPEGDRVYEQYF.

The rearrangement joins TRBV6-5 to TRBJ1-1; D is possibly TRBD1 (5 bases). The CDR3 has 15 amino acids. Trimming took off 4 bases at V and 5 bases at J, with 17 bases between the two ends. CDR1 is MNHEY, CDR2 SVGAGI, per germline. DNA for the CDR3: TGTGCCAGCAGTTCCCACAGGCGTGAGGGAACTGAAGCTTTCTTT. It is translated as CASSSHRREGTEAFF.

V is TRBV28 and J is TRBJ2-7; tentatively, D is TRBD1 (5 bases). Germline CDR1 reads MDHEN; CDR2 reads SYDVKM. Trimming removed 7 bases at V and 4 bases at J, with 23 bases between. The CDR3 is made up of 16 amino acids. In nucleotides, the CDR3 is TGTGCCAGCAATTCTCCCGGATCAGGGAAAGGGTACGAGCAGTACTTC. Translated, it gives CASNSPGSGKGYEQYF.

V gene TRBV21-1 combines with J gene TRBJ1-4; the DNA was not used to check the table's D call, TRBD1. TRBV21-1 is labeled a pseudogene. This CDR3 has 18 amino acids. CDR3 bases: TGTGCCAGCAGCAAACGAGCAGGATTCGAATGGTACAATGAAAAACTGTTTTTT. As protein: CASSKRAGFEWYNEKLFF.

The genes are TRBV7-2 and TRBJ1-5; D gene unclear. CDR1 and CDR2 from the germline V gene are SGHTA and FQGNSA. V lost 1 base to trimming and J lost 7 bases, with 8 bases between them. CDR3 length: 13 residues. CDR3 sequence reads: CASSLGREQPQHF. CDR3 nucleotide sequence: TGTGCCAGCAGCTTAGGGCGGGAGCAGCCCCAGCATTTT.

This chain connects TRBV20-1 to TRBJ2-1; D tentatively reads TRBD1 or TRBD2 (5 bases each). Germline V lookup: CDR1 DFQATT, CDR2 SNEGSKA (reference sequence). The V end was cut by 4 bases, the J end by 14 bases, with 15 bases between. CDR3 length: 11 residues. The CDR3, as DNA: TGCAGTGCTACCGGGACCGCTGCAGAGTTCTTC. It codes for CSATGTAAEFF.